The 21 T cell receptor beta chains below all came from one sample that was sequenced in a study of T-cell reconstitution after alpha-beta-depleted transplantation in children. Unique molecular identifiers were built into the TCRbeta library. TCRdb re-analysed the PCR reads in MiXCR, keeping a single row per CDR3 protein. The table shows around 700,000 distinct CDR3 sequences, with over 10% occurring only once. Sequenced here: PBMCs, sampled before TCRalphabeta/CD19-depleted stem cell transplant. The receptors derive from a girl aged 2-10 years with congenital amegakaryocytic thrombocytopenia, due to receive a stem cell transplant.

This clonotype was seen ten or more times. The rearrangement links TRBV7-6 to TRBJ2-1; 11 bases match TRBD1. J gave up 4 bases and V 5 bases, and 10 bases lay outside the gene matches. The germline V gene encodes CDR1 SGHVS and CDR2 FNYEAQ. The CDR3 is 17 amino acids. CDR3 protein: CASSLKPGQGDYNEQFF. CDR3 coding DNA: TGTGCCAGCAGCCTTAAGCCGGGACAGGGGGATTACAATGAGCAGTTCTTC.

In its sample, this clonotype was seen many times. The chain combines TRBV5-8 with TRBJ2-1; 10 positions match TRBD1. Looked up from germline, CDR1 is SGHTS and CDR2 is YDEGEE. Unmatched junction bases numbered 3, after V lost 4 bases and J lost 8 bases. The CDR3 is made up of 13 amino acids. CDR3 DNA: TGTGCCAGCAGCGCCGGGACAGGGGATGAGCAGTTCTTC. This sequence encodes CASSAGTGDEQFF.

This clonotype has just a few counts. Written as DNA, the CDR3 is TGTGCCAGCAGCCGACTTCTGGTAATTCAAGAGACCCAGTACTTC. This gives the protein CASSRLLVIQETQYF. The rearrangement uses TRBV6-1 and TRBJ2-5, with D unresolved. Trimming removed 6 bases from V and 2 bases from J, with 16 bases in between. The length of the CDR3 is 15 residues. The germline gives CDR1 MNHNS, CDR2 SASEGT.

Worth noting for this clonotype: Compared with germline, one end of the junction differs, possibly owing to a read error. The V call is TRBV6-4, the J call TRBJ2-1; 7 bases align to TRBD2. The CDR3 extends over 17 amino acids. Germline CDR1 and CDR2: MRHNA and SNTAGT. CDR3 coding DNA: TGTGCCAGCAGCGACTCTTCGCGGGAGCTCGCCTACAATGAGCAGTTCTTC. This codes for CASSDSSRELAYNEQFF.

This clonotype was detected ten times or more. The J gene is TRBJ1-2, the V gene TRBV6-1; no reliable D call. V was shortened by 6 bases and J by 2 bases, with 10 bases between the two germline ends. The CDR3 contains 13 residues. Germline assignment: CDR1 MNHNS and CDR2 SASEGT. Here the CDR3 DNA reads TGTGCCAGCAGCAACGGGCAGAACTATGGCTACACCTTC. Its protein is CASSNGQNYGYTF.

This clonotype has more than one count but fewer than ten. The chain has TRBV7-8 and TRBJ2-3, with D maybe TRBD1 (5 bases). Trimming cost V 4 bases and J 6 bases, with 17 bases left between them. Looked up from germline, CDR1 is SGHVS and CDR2 is FQNEAQ. This CDR3 has 15 amino acids. The CDR3 nucleotides read TGTGCCAGCAGCTCACTGGGGCAGGGTATGGATACGCAGTATTTT. It yields the protein CASSSLGQGMDTQYF.

This chain links TRBV3-1 with TRBJ2-5; D is unresolved. V shed 6 bases and J shed 2 bases, with 25 bases lying between them. CDR1 and CDR2 from the germline V gene are LGHDT and YNNKEL (reference sequence). CDR3 length: 18 residues. CDR3 nucleotide sequence: TGTGCCAGCAGTTTGTTAGGACCGTACGACGTTGGGCAAGAGACCCAGTACTTC. Its translation: CASSLLGPYDVGQETQYF.

In its sample, this clonotype was seen a few times. The chain is built from TRBV10-3 and TRBJ2-5, with 7 bases that match TRBD2. Germline V gene lookup returns CDR1 ENHRY and CDR2 SYGVKD. The V segment lost 6 bases and the J segment 2 bases; nucleotides outside the gene matches: 6. CDR3 length equals 14 residues. The CDR3 sequence is CAIRGAGLQETQYF. The CDR3 DNA reads TGTGCCATCAGGGGAGCGGGGCTACAAGAGACCCAGTACTTC.

This clonotype was observed a handful of times. One end of the junction does not line up with germline, which may come from a read error. The chain employs TRBV4-1 and TRBJ2-7; 7 nucleotides match TRBD2. Germline V gene sequence: CDR1 MGHRA, CDR2 YSYEKL. CDR3 size: 14 residues. CDR3 loop: CANSQAAGLYEQYF. CDR3 sequence (DNA): TGCGCCAACAGCCAAGCAGCGGGACTCTACGAGCAGTACTTC.

This clonotype has more than one count but fewer than ten. The chain employs TRBV7-2 and TRBJ1-1, with a possible D match to TRBD1 (6 bases). V was pared by 2 bases and J by 1 base, with 14 bases between. The CDR3 contains 16 residues. CDR1 and CDR2 from the germline V gene are SGHTA and FQGNSA. The CDR3 sequence: CASSLFWGPWNTEAFF. CDR3 in DNA: TGTGCCAGCAGCTTATTTTGGGGGCCGTGGAACACTGAAGCTTTCTTT.

The chain uses TRBV7-9 and TRBJ1-1; tentative D call: TRBD1 (5 bases). Trimming left V 1 base short and J 7 bases short, with 16 bases between. This CDR3 is 15 amino acids long. Per germline, CDR1 SEHNR and CDR2 FQNEAQ (reference sequence). In nucleotides, the CDR3 is TGTGCCAGCAGCTTAGGCGGGACGAAGGTGATTGAAGCTTTCTTT. It encodes CASSLGGTKVIEAFF.

About this clonotype itself: A much larger clone differs from this one at a single base, so this may be a read error. The rearrangement links TRBV5-1 to TRBJ1-2, with D perhaps TRBD1 (6 bases). Germline V lookup: CDR1 SGHRS, CDR2 YFSETQ. This CDR3 region has 15 residues. CDR3 in DNA: TGCGCCAGCAGCTTGTTCGGACAGAAGGGAGAGGGCTACCCCTTC. Its translation: CASSLFGQKGEGYPF.

This clonotype was detected only a few times. The V call is TRBV3-1, the J call TRBJ2-5; D unresolved. The CDR3 runs 16 residues. V gave up 3 bases and J gave up 1 base, with 15 bases separating them. Germline lookup yields CDR1 LGHDT and CDR2 YNNKEL (reference sequence). The CDR3 nucleotides are TGTGCCAGCAGCCAGAATACGGACGTCGCCCAAGAGACCCAGTACTTC. Residues: CASSQNTDVAQETQYF.

This clonotype was found many times. The chain links TRBV10-3 to TRBJ1-5; maybe TRBD1 (6 bases). The ends were cut back, 6 bases at V and 0 bases at J, with 12 bases in the middle. This CDR3 has 15 residues. The germline V gene has CDR1 ENHRY and CDR2 SYGVKD. The CDR3 loop reads CAISHGTNSNQPQHF. The DNA for the CDR3 is TGTGCCATCAGCCACGGGACAAATAGCAATCAGCCCCAGCATTTT.

This clonotype has ten or more counts. V usage is TRBV27 and J usage is TRBJ2-1; 7 bases line up with TRBD1. The V segment lost 5 bases and the J segment 5 bases; nucleotides outside the gene matches: 6. Germline V gene sequence: CDR1 MNHEY, CDR2 SMNVEV (reference sequence). The CDR3 is 14 amino acids. CDR3 sequence (DNA): TGTGCCAGCAGTCAACAGGGGCCCAACAATGAGCAGTTCTTC. It yields the protein CASSQQGPNNEQFF.

This clonotype was detected only a few times. This chain joins TRBV20-1 and TRBJ2-2, with TRBD1 identical over 8 bases. V trimming: 0 bases; J trimming: 5 bases; junction bases outside the gene matches: 8. Germline CDR1 reads DFQATT; CDR2 reads SNEGSKA (reference sequence). The CDR3 runs to 16 residues. CDR3 residues: CSARDYRTGQTGELFF. The CDR3 DNA reads TGCAGTGCTAGAGATTACCGGACAGGGCAAACCGGGGAGCTGTTTTTT.

In its sample, this clonotype was seen many times. The J gene is TRBJ2-5, the V gene TRBV19; 8 bases match TRBD2. V lost 5 bases, J lost 2 bases, and 10 bases stayed unmatched. Per the germline V gene, CDR1 is LNHDA and CDR2 is SQIVND (reference sequence). This CDR3 has 16 amino acids. CDR3: CASSSDRLARQETQYF. The DNA of the CDR3 is TGTGCCAGTAGTTCCGACCGACTAGCGAGACAAGAGACCCAGTACTTC.

The chain carries TRBV29-1 and TRBJ2-3, with 8 bases that match TRBD2. V lost 4 bases and J lost 0; bases outside the gene matches: 9. The germline CDR1 and CDR2 sequences are SQVTM and ANQGSEA. CDR3 length: 16 residues. The CDR3: CSVGGTSGTSTDTQYF. The DNA of the CDR3 is TGCAGCGTTGGTGGAACTAGCGGAACTAGCACAGATACGCAGTATTTT.

The chain links TRBV27 to TRBJ1-2, with D tentatively TRBD1 (5 bases). The germline gives CDR1 MNHEY, CDR2 SMNVEV (reference sequence). This CDR3 comprises 15 residues. Trimming cost V 5 bases and J 4 bases, with 17 bases left between them. CDR3 region: CASSPRYDSTYGYTF. DNA of the CDR3: TGTGCCAGCAGTCCCCGCTACGACAGCACCTATGGCTACACCTTC.

In this sample, this clonotype turned up many times. The chain uses TRBV6-5 and TRBJ2-2, with D unresolved. Trimming left V 2 bases short and J 7 bases short, with 8 bases between. CDR1 is MNHEY and CDR2 is SVGAGI in the germline V gene. The CDR3 is 13 residues long. The CDR3 DNA is TGTGCCAGCAGTTACGTAAACGGCGGGGAGCTGTTTTTT. Residues: CASSYVNGGELFF.

This clonotype was counted at least ten times. This chain links TRBV7-8 with TRBJ2-1; 10 bases are shared with TRBD1. Germline V gene sequence: CDR1 SGHVS, CDR2 FQNEAQ. Trimming at V came to 3 bases and at J to 5 bases, leaving 4 bases not matched to a gene. CDR3 length equals 15 residues. The CDR3 DNA reads TGTGCCAGCAGCTTCCGGGACAGGGGAAACAATGAGCAGTTCTTC. It translates to CASSFRDRGNNEQFF. The whole variable domain, remainder taken from reference TRBV7-8 and TRBJ2-1, is GAGVSQSPRYKVAKRGQDVALRCDPISGHVSLFWYQQALGQGPEFLTYFQNEAQLDKSGLPSDRFFAERPEGSVSTLKIQRTQQEDSAVYLCASSFRDRGNNEQFFGPGTRLTVL.